Below, 30 T cell receptor beta chains from the same sample are listed, as sequenced in a study of CD8 T cells in Susac syndrome. Reverse transcription of about 0.45 to 1 ug RNA was carried out with random hexamers. MiXCR, run by TCRdb on the immunoSEQ multiplex PCR reads, gives a single entry per CDR3 protein. The profile shows 150,000 to 200,000 distinct CDR3 sequences, approximately 93% of them singletons. Source material: CD4+ T cells from PBMCs. The receptor set was obtained from a human donor with multiple sclerosis.

The chain recombines TRBV20-1 with TRBJ1-5; D remains ambiguous. V was shortened by 3 bases and J by 4 bases, with 7 bases between the two germline ends. This CDR3 is 12 amino acids long. Germline CDR1 reads DFQATT; CDR2 reads SNEGSKA (reference sequence). The CDR3 loop is CSASRVNQPQHF. DNA for the CDR3: TGCAGTGCTAGTAGAGTGAATCAGCCCCAGCATTTT.

This CDR3 reads CASSLDRATEAFF. The CDR3 nucleotides are TGTGCCAGTAGTCTGGACAGGGCCACTGAAGCTTTCTTT. The rearrangement links TRBV19 to TRBJ1-1; 8 bases match TRBD1. The germline CDR1 and CDR2 sequences are LNHDA and SQIVND (reference sequence). V shed 5 bases, J shed 4 bases, and the junction held 3 bases outside the gene matches. There are 13 residues in the CDR3. The full variable domain, its missing parts supplied by reference TRBV19 and TRBJ1-1, is DGGITQSPKYLFRKEGQNVTLSCEQNLNHDAMYWYRQDPGQGLRLIYYSQIVNDFQKGDIAEGYSVSREKKESFPLTVTSAQKNPTAFYLCASSLDRATEAFFGQGTRLTVV.

The chain recombines TRBV5-6 with TRBJ1-2, with 9 positions matching TRBD1. Germline CDR1 is SGHDT and CDR2 is YYEEEE. The CDR3 contains 13 residues. Unmatched junction bases numbered 6, after V lost 4 bases and J lost 8 bases. CDR3 bases: TGTGCCAGCAGCCCCGGACAGGGGAAGGGCTACACCTTC. Protein product: CASSPGQGKGYTF.

In DNA form, the CDR3 reads TGTGCCAGTAGTCGGCACAGGGGGCGCAACATTCAGTACTTC. This sequence encodes CASSRHRGRNIQYF. The rearrangement joins TRBV19 to TRBJ2-4; TRBD1 aligns across 9 bases. V dropped 5 bases and J dropped 7; count of bases not matched to a gene: 6. This CDR3 comprises 14 residues. Germline V gives CDR1 LNHDA, CDR2 SQIVND (reference sequence).

The chain uses TRBV12-3 or TRBV12-4 and TRBJ2-7, with TRBD1 identical over 8 bases. This CDR3 is built from 14 residues. V gave up 7 bases and J gave up 2 bases; unmatched junction bases: 7. CDR3 region: CASTSQQGAYEQYF. The CDR3 nucleotides are TGTGCCAGCACCTCACAACAGGGGGCCTACGAGCAGTACTTC.

The V gene is TRBV7-9, the J gene TRBJ1-2; TRBD1 aligns across 7 bases. V gave up 7 bases and J gave up 9 bases; unmatched junction bases: 11. Germline V gene lookup returns CDR1 SEHNR and CDR2 FQNEAQ (reference sequence). The CDR3 contains 13 residues. The chain's CDR3 is CASNPQGPGRYTF. The CDR3 bases are TGTGCCAGCAACCCACAGGGGCCCGGCCGCTACACCTTC.

The chain joins TRBV6-6 to TRBJ1-5; perhaps TRBD1 as D (6 bases). This CDR3 comprises 12 residues. V shed 2 bases and J shed 12 bases, with 11 bases lying between them. Germline V gives CDR1 MNHNY, CDR2 SVGAGI (reference sequence). The CDR3 DNA reads as TGTGCCAGCAGTTACACCGGGACACTCCAGCATTTT. It codes for CASSYTGTLQHF.

The chain recombines TRBV7-9 with TRBJ2-3; tentatively, D is TRBD2 (5 bases). Trimming left V 0 bases short and J 6 bases short, with 16 bases between. The germline gives CDR1 SEHNR, CDR2 FQNEAQ (reference sequence). This CDR3 comprises 16 residues. CDR3 region: CASSLALAMGSDTQYF. In DNA, the CDR3 is TGTGCCAGCAGCTTAGCTTTAGCGATGGGATCCGATACGCAGTATTTT.

The V gene is TRBV24-1, the J gene TRBJ2-4; 12 bases line up with TRBD2. The germline CDR1 and CDR2 sequences are KGHDR and SFDVKD. V gave up 4 bases and J gave up 9 bases; unmatched junction bases: 3. CDR3 length: 14 residues. CDR3 sequence: CATSETSGSTIQYF. CDR3 coding DNA: TGTGCCACCAGTGAGACTAGCGGGAGCACCATTCAGTACTTC.

The chain is built from TRBV12-3 or TRBV12-4 and TRBJ2-5; tentatively, D is TRBD2 (5 bases). The CDR3 runs 11 residues. The V end was cut by 4 bases, the J end by 5 bases, with 5 bases between. The CDR3: CASSWRETQYF. The CDR3 bases are TGTGCCAGCAGTTGGAGGGAGACCCAGTACTTC.

The chain couples TRBV2 to TRBJ2-7; 9 nucleotides agree with TRBD1. Per the germline V gene, CDR1 is SNHLY and CDR2 is FYNNEI. After removal of 6 bases from V and 6 bases from J, the junction contained 12 bases not matched to a gene. CDR3 length: 15 residues. The CDR3 sequence is CASRAYRGQMSEQYF. The CDR3, as DNA: TGTGCCAGCAGGGCGTACAGGGGGCAAATGTCCGAGCAGTACTTC.

The V gene is TRBV7-9, the J gene TRBJ2-3; the D is unclear. The CDR3 extends over 13 amino acids. The V gene lost 2 bases and the J gene lost 3 bases, with 6 bases spanning the gap. The V gene's germline CDR1 is SEHNR and CDR2 FQNEAQ (reference sequence). The CDR3 DNA reads as TGTGCCAGCAGCTTACTTGGAACAGATACGCAGTATTTT. It is translated as CASSLLGTDTQYF.

This clonotype showed up just a few times. The rearrangement uses TRBV6-1 and TRBJ2-6; perhaps TRBD2 as D (5 bases). The germline CDR1 and CDR2 sequences are MNHNS and SASEGT. Trimming removed 6 bases at V and 2 bases at J, with 11 bases between. The CDR3 totals 15 residues. The CDR3 sequence is CASSPVGAGANVLTF. CDR3 coding DNA: TGTGCCAGCAGCCCCGTCGGGGCTGGGGCCAACGTCCTGACTTTC.

This chain links TRBV20-1 with TRBJ1-4; 7 nucleotides align to TRBD1. Germline-derived CDR1 and CDR2 are DFQATT and SNEGSKA (reference sequence). V lost 6 bases, J lost 8 bases, and 0 bases stayed unmatched. CDR3 size: 10 residues. The CDR3: CSAGQEKLFF. CDR3 nucleotide sequence: TGCAGTGCGGGACAGGAAAAACTGTTTTTT.

This chain uses TRBV5-1 with TRBJ2-1; D gene ambiguous. Germline CDR1 reads SGHRS; CDR2 reads YFSETQ. The CDR3 sequence is 13 residues long. V lost 5 bases, J lost 0 bases, and 6 bases lay in between. CDR3 amino acids: CASRESSYNEQFF. The CDR3 DNA reads TGCGCCAGCAGAGAGAGCTCCTACAATGAGCAGTTCTTC.

The chain recombines TRBV13 with TRBJ1-2, with 11 bases fitting TRBD1. The germline V gene has CDR1 PRHDT and CDR2 FYEKMQ (reference sequence). V gave up 4 bases and J gave up 5 bases; unmatched junction bases: 6. The CDR3 spans 15 residues. DNA for the CDR3: TGTGCCAGCAGCTCGGGACAGGGGGGAGGGTATGGCTACACCTTC. Amino acids: CASSSGQGGGYGYTF.

The V gene is TRBV7-9, the J gene TRBJ1-5; D uncertain. V was cut by 6 bases and J by 5 bases, with 8 bases left in between. There are 12 residues in the CDR3. CDR1 SEHNR and CDR2 FQNEAQ come from the germline V gene (reference sequence). In DNA, the CDR3 is TGTGCCAGCAGTCCGGTAGATCAGCCCCAGCATTTT. Protein product: CASSPVDQPQHF.

The V and J genes are TRBV30 and TRBJ2-5, with D perhaps TRBD2 (6 bases). V lost 3 bases and J lost 4, with 9 bases in between. Germline loops: CDR1 GTSNPN, CDR2 SVGIG (reference sequence). The CDR3 is made up of 12 amino acids. CDR3 residues: CAWSGRVETQYF. CDR3 bases: TGTGCCTGGAGCGGGAGAGTAGAGACCCAGTACTTC.

This chain links TRBV7-9 with TRBJ2-7, with 9 bases fitting TRBD1. Per the germline V gene, CDR1 is SEHNR and CDR2 is FQNEAQ (reference sequence). There are 14 residues in the CDR3. The V and J ends lost 5 bases and 6 bases, in that order; junction bases with no gene match: 8. In DNA form, the CDR3 reads TGTGCCAGCAGCCCCGCGGGACAGGGCGTCGAGCAGTACTTC. Its protein is CASSPAGQGVEQYF.

This chain uses TRBV7-9 with TRBJ2-5; tentatively, D is TRBD2 (6 bases). The V gene lost 2 bases and the J gene lost 5 bases, with 12 bases spanning the gap. The CDR3 extends over 14 amino acids. Germline V gives CDR1 SEHNR, CDR2 FQNEAQ (reference sequence). The DNA for the CDR3 is TGTGCCAGCAGCTTAAAGGCGGGGCGGGAGACCCAGTACTTC. It translates to CASSLKAGRETQYF.

The chain uses TRBV6-1 and TRBJ1-5, with TRBD1 matching 8 bases. Germline values: CDR1 MNHNS, CDR2 SASEGT. J lost 6 bases, V lost 9 bases, and 13 bases had no gene match. The CDR3 totals 15 residues. In DNA form, the CDR3 reads TGTGCCAGTTTCTCCAGGGGGCGCGGAAGTCAGCCCCAGCATTTT. This sequence encodes CASFSRGRGSQPQHF.

The rearrangement links TRBV20-1 to TRBJ1-1; D unclear. Trimming shortened V by 5 bases and J by 4 bases, and 17 bases separated the two germline ends. The CDR3 loop spans 14 amino acids. Germline loops: CDR1 DFQATT, CDR2 SNEGSKA (reference sequence). CDR3 loop: CSAADEGRGTEAFF. The CDR3 DNA reads as TGCAGTGCTGCCGACGAAGGGCGTGGCACTGAAGCTTTCTTT.

The chain recombines TRBV12-3 or TRBV12-4 with TRBJ2-7, with 12 bases identical to TRBD2. J gave up 12 bases and V 4 bases, and 7 bases lay outside the gene matches. The CDR3 runs 13 residues. The CDR3 reads CASSYRLAGVLYF. DNA of the CDR3: TGTGCCAGCAGTTACCGACTAGCGGGAGTACTGTACTTC.

The chain uses TRBV12-3 or TRBV12-4 and TRBJ2-7; a weak D match, TRBD1 (5 bases). The CDR3 has 18 residues. The V end lost 3 bases, the J end lost 1 base, and 22 bases lay between the germline ends. This CDR3 reads CASSLNLKRQPKSYEQYF. As DNA, the CDR3 is TGTGCCAGCAGTTTGAACCTAAAAAGACAGCCGAAATCCTACGAGCAGTACTTC.

This clonotype was seen a single time. The chain combines TRBV20-1 with TRBJ2-2; unclear D gene. The CDR3 loop spans 14 amino acids. Per germline, CDR1 DFQATT and CDR2 SNEGSKA (reference sequence). V lost 8 bases to trimming and J lost 0 bases, with 13 bases between them. The CDR3 sequence is CSSKGSANTGELFF. The CDR3 DNA follows: TGCAGTTCTAAGGGTAGTGCGAACACCGGGGAGCTGTTTTTT.

Here the CDR3 reads CASSQGTGGREQYF. In DNA form, the CDR3 reads TGCGCCAGCAGCCAGGGGACAGGGGGGAGGGAGCAGTACTTC. The V and J genes are TRBV4-3 and TRBJ2-7; 11 bases line up with TRBD1. V shed 3 bases, J shed 7 bases, and the junction held 5 bases outside the gene matches. The length of the CDR3 is 14 residues. The germline CDR1 and CDR2 sequences are LGHNA and YSLEER.

This clonotype was observed once. The chain is built from TRBV30 and TRBJ2-5; D is unresolved. Trimming took off 2 bases at V and 0 bases at J, with 1 base between the two ends. The CDR3 has 11 residues. Germline values: CDR1 GTSNPN, CDR2 SVGIG (reference sequence). The CDR3 DNA reads TGTGCCTGGAGTTACCAAGAGACCCAGTACTTC. This codes for CAWSYQETQYF.

This chain connects TRBV29-1 to TRBJ1-1; tentative D call: TRBD1 (6 bases). The CDR3 is 14 amino acids. CDR1 is SQVTM, CDR2 ANQGSEA, per germline. Trimming removed 8 bases from V and 0 bases from J, with 16 bases in between. CDR3: CSSHAGQMNTEAFF. The CDR3 region has the DNA TGCAGCTCCCATGCGGGACAAATGAACACTGAAGCTTTCTTT.

The chain links TRBV23-1 to TRBJ2-5; D uncertain. Being an ORF, TRBV23-1 has a function that is uncertain. The V and J ends lost 9 bases and 7 bases respectively, with 9 bases between them. The CDR3 length is 10 residues. Here the CDR3 DNA reads TGCGCCAGGGCCCTGGGGACCCAGTACTTC. Residues: CARALGTQYF.

The chain couples TRBV18 to TRBJ1-4; D is perhaps TRBD1 (5 bases). The CDR3 has 15 residues. Germline CDR1 and CDR2: KGHSH and LQKENI. Trimming removed 4 bases at V and 0 bases at J, with 9 bases between. CDR3 loop: CASSRSTATNEKLFF. CDR3 DNA: TGTGCCAGCTCACGGTCGACAGCAACTAATGAAAAACTGTTTTTT.